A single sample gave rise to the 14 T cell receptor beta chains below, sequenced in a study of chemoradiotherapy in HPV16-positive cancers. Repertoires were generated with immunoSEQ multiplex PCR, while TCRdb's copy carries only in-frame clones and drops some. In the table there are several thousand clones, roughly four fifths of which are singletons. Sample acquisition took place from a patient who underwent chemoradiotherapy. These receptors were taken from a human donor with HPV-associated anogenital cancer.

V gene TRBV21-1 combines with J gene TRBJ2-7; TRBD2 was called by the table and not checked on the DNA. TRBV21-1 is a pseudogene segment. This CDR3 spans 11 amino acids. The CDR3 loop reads CASSNSKRAPF. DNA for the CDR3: TGTGCCAGCAGCAACTCAAAGAGAGCCCCATTC.

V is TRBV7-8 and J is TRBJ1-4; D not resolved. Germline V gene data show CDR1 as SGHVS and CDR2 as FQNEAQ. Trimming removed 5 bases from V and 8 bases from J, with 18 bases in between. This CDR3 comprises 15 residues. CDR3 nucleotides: TGTGCCAGCAGCCCCGGGCCTGGGCGGGAGGAAAAACTGTTTTTT. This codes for CASSPGPGREEKLFF.

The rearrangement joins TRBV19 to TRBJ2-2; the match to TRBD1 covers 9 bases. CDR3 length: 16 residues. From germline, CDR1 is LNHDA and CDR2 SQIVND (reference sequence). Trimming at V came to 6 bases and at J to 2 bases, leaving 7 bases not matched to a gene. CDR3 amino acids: CASSVMGQGNTGELFF. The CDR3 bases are TGTGCCAGTAGCGTCATGGGACAGGGTAACACCGGGGAGCTGTTTTTT. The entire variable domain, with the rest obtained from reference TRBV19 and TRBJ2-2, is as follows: DGGITQSPKYLFRKEGQNVTLSCEQNLNHDAMYWYRQDPGQGLRLIYYSQIVNDFQKGDIAEGYSVSREKKESFPLTVTSAQKNPTAFYLCASSVMGQGNTGELFFGEGSRLTVL.

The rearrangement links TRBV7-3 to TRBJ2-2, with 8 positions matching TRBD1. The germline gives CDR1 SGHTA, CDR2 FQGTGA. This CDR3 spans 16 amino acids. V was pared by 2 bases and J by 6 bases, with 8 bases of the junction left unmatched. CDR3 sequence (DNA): TGTGCCAGCAGCTTATCAGGGGGCGGTATCCCCGGGGAGCTGTTTTTT. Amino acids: CASSLSGGGIPGELFF.

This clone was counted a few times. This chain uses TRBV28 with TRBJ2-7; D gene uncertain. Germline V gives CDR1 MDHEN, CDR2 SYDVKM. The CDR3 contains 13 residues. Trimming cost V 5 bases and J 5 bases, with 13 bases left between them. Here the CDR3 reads CASSQDQGHEQYF. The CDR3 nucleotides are TGTGCCAGCAGTCAAGACCAAGGCCACGAGCAGTACTTC. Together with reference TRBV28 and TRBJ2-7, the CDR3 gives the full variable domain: DVKVTQSSRYLVKRTGEKVFLECVQDMDHENMFWYRQDPGLGLRLIYFSYDVKMKEKGDIPEGYSVSREKKERFSLILESASTNQTSMYLCASSQDQGHEQYFGPGTRLTVT.

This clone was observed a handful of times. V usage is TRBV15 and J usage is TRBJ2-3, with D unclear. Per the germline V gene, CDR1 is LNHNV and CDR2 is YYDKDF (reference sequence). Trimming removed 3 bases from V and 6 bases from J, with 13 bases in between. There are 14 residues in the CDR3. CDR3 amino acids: CATSRPNPTDTQYF. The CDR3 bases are TGTGCCACCAGCAGGCCGAATCCGACGGATACGCAGTATTTT.

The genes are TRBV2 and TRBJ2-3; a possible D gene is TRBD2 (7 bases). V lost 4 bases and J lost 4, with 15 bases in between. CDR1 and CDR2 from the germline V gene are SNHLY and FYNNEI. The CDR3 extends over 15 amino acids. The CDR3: CASSATGGLADTQYF. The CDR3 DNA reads TGTGCCAGCAGTGCGACCGGGGGGCTAGCAGATACGCAGTATTTT.

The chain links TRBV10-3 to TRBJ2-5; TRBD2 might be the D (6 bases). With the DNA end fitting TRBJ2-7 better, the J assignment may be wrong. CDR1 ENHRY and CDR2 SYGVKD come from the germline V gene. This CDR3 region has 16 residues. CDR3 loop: CATAKGGAPSSYEQYF. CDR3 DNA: TGTGCCACCGCTAAAGGAGGGGCTCCAAGCTCCTACGAGCAGTACTTC.

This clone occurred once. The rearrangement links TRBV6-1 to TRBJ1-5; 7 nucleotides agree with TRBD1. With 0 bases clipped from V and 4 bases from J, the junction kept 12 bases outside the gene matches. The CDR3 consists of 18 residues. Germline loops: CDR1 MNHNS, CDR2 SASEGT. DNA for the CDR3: TGTGCCAGCAGTGAAGCGCAGCACAGGGGTTATAGAAATCAGCCCCAGCATTTT. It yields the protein CASSEAQHRGYRNQPQHF.

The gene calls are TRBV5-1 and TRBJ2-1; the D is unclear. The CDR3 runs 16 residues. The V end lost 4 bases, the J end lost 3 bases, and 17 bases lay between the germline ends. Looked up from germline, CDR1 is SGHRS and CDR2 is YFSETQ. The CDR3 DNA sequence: TGCGCCAGCAGCACGCCGAGATCGACCATCTACAATGAGCAGTTCTTC. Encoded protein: CASSTPRSTIYNEQFF.

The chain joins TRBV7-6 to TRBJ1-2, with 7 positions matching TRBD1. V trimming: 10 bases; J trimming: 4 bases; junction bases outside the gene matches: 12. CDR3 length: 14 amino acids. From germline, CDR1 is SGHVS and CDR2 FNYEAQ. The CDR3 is CAKQGVRASYGYTF. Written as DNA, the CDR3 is TGTGCCAAGCAGGGGGTTAGGGCGTCCTATGGCTACACCTTC. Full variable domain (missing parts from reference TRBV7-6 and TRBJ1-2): GAGVSQSPRYKVTKRGQDVALRCDPISGHVSLYWYRQALGQGPEFLTYFNYEAQQDKSGLPNDRFSAERPEGSISTLTIQRTEQRDSAMYRCAKQGVRASYGYTFGSGTRLTVV.

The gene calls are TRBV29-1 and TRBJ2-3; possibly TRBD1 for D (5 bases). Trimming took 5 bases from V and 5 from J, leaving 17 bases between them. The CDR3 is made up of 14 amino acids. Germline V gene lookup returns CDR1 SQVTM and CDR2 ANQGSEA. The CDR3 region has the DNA TGCAGCGTTCGCAGGGTAGCCCCTGGAGATACGCAGTATTTT. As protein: CSVRRVAPGDTQYF.

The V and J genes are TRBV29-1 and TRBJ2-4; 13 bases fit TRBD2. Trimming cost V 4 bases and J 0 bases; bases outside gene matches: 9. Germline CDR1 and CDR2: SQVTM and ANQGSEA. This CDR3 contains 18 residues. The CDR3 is CSVVGTTSGGKAKNIQYF. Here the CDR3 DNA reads TGCAGCGTTGTTGGTACGACTAGCGGGGGGAAAGCCAAAAACATTCAGTACTTC.

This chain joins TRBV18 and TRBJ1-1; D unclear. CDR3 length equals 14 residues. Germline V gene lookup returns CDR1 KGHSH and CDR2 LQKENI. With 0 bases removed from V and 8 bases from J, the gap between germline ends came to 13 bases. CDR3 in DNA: TGTGCCAGCTCACCACCCCCGGGGTCCGGCGAAGCTTTCTTT. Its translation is CASSPPPGSGEAFF.